A single sample gave rise to the 12 T cell receptor beta chains below, sequenced in a study of T cell responses to AZD1222 COVID-19 vaccine. Here immunoSEQ multiplex PCR was the method, and the copy in TCRdb shows in-frame clones only, minus some. The sample yields tens of thousands of clones, about 93% seen once. Sequenced material: peripheral blood, taken 28 days after the second AZD1222 dose. These receptors all come from an adult who received the AZD1222 COVID-19 vaccine.

The chain employs TRBV7-8 and TRBJ2-2; tentatively, D is TRBD2 (5 bases). The CDR3 sequence is 16 residues long. Trimming removed 0 bases from V and 5 bases from J, with 13 bases in between. Germline lookup yields CDR1 SGHVS and CDR2 FQNEAQ. The CDR3 DNA reads TGTGCCAGCAGCTTAGCAAGGACTCTGGGAACCGGGGAGCTGTTTTTT. Residues: CASSLARTLGTGELFF.

The V and J genes are TRBV9 and TRBJ1-3; perhaps TRBD1 as D (5 bases). The germline V gene encodes CDR1 SGDLS and CDR2 YYNGEE. V was pared by 3 bases and J by 7 bases, with 11 bases between. The CDR3 spans 13 residues. DNA of the CDR3: TGTGCCAGCAGCGGGGGGTCGGCGAACACCATATATTTT. Translation gives CASSGGSANTIYF. The full variable domain, its missing parts supplied by reference TRBV9 and TRBJ1-3, is DSGVTQTPKHLITATGQRVTLRCSPRSGDLSVYWYQQSLDQGLQFLIQYYNGEERAKGNILERFSAQQFPDLHSELNLSSLELGDSALYFCASSGGSANTIYFGEGSWLTVV.

The chain's CDR3 is CASSPMVAVGLDGYTF. CDR3 nucleotides: TGTGCCAGCAGCCCAATGGTGGCAGTGGGTTTGGACGGCTACACCTTC. V usage is TRBV7-2 and J usage is TRBJ1-2; D is unclear. CDR1 SGHTA and CDR2 FQGNSA come from the germline V gene. V lost 5 bases and J 8 bases, leaving 24 bases between the germline ends. The CDR3 consists of 16 residues.

The rearrangement uses TRBV6-1 and TRBJ2-5, with 10 nucleotides matching TRBD1. The length of the CDR3 is 16 residues. The germline V gene encodes CDR1 MNHNS and CDR2 SASEGT. V trimming: 4 bases; J trimming: 5 bases; junction bases outside the gene matches: 10. This CDR3 is CASSGSRDRGLETQYF. DNA of the CDR3: TGTGCCAGCAGTGGAAGCCGGGACAGGGGACTCGAGACCCAGTACTTC.

J is TRBJ2-1 and V is TRBV19; TRBD2 aligns across 11 bases. CDR1 is LNHDA, CDR2 SQIVND, per germline (reference sequence). The CDR3 extends over 15 amino acids. Trimming cost V 5 bases and J 8 bases; bases outside gene matches: 8. The CDR3 region is CASSATSGGFDEQFF. The CDR3 nucleotides read TGTGCCAGTAGTGCAACTAGCGGGGGTTTCGATGAGCAGTTCTTC.

V and J are TRBV2 and TRBJ1-5; D is undetermined. The germline V and J ends were trimmed by 6 bases and 4 bases, with 7 bases remaining between them. The CDR3 spans 12 residues. Germline V gene lookup returns CDR1 SNHLY and CDR2 FYNNEI. The CDR3, as DNA: TGTGCCAGCAGCCTCTCAAATCAGCCCCAGCATTTT. Translation: CASSLSNQPQHF.

V is TRBV10-3 and J is TRBJ1-5; D is undetermined. The CDR3 is made up of 13 amino acids. The germline CDR1 and CDR2 sequences are ENHRY and SYGVKD. The V end was cut by 7 bases, the J end by 3 bases, with 10 bases between. CDR3: CAINRQINQPQHF. CDR3 nucleotide sequence: TGTGCCATCAATCGGCAGATCAATCAGCCCCAGCATTTT.

The rearrangement links TRBV7-2 to TRBJ2-2; D remains unclear. Germline CDR1 SGHTA, CDR2 FQGNSA. This CDR3 has 14 residues. Trimming stripped 5 bases from V and 2 bases from J, with 9 bases between. CDR3 in amino acids: CASSLDLNTGELFF. In DNA, the CDR3 is TGTGCCAGCAGCCTGGACCTAAACACCGGGGAGCTGTTTTTT.

V usage is TRBV2 and J usage is TRBJ1-1, with D hard to call. Germline V gene data show CDR1 as SNHLY and CDR2 as FYNNEI. Between the trimmed V and J ends, which lost 6 bases and 1 base, there was a span of 9 bases. The CDR3 has 13 amino acids. The CDR3 loop reads CASSRTGNTEAFF. The CDR3 DNA sequence: TGTGCCAGCAGCCGGACCGGGAACACTGAAGCTTTCTTT.

The chain has TRBV7-9 and TRBJ2-5; TRBD2 is a possible D gene (7 bases). The CDR3 length is 15 residues. CDR1 is SEHNR, CDR2 FQNEAQ, per germline (reference sequence). V lost 1 base to trimming and J lost 3 bases, with 12 bases between them. The CDR3 spells CASSLVRGAKETQYF. CDR3 in DNA: TGTGCCAGCAGCTTAGTCCGGGGGGCGAAAGAGACCCAGTACTTC.

The V and J genes are TRBV28 and TRBJ1-5; D possibly corresponds to TRBD1 (5 bases). The CDR3 length is 15 residues. Trimming stripped 3 bases from V and 1 base from J, with 10 bases between. CDR1 is MDHEN and CDR2 is SYDVKM in the germline V gene. The CDR3 sequence is CASSFPGGSNQPQHF. CDR3 sequence (DNA): TGTGCCAGCAGTTTTCCGGGGGGGAGCAATCAGCCCCAGCATTTT.

The gene calls are TRBV9 and TRBJ2-5, with D maybe TRBD2 (7 bases). The CDR3 consists of 15 residues. V was pared by 3 bases and J by 5 bases, with 17 bases between. Looked up from germline, CDR1 is SGDLS and CDR2 is YYNGEE. The CDR3 here is CASSALGGGGETQYF. Written as DNA, the CDR3 is TGTGCCAGCAGCGCTCTAGGAGGGGGAGGGGAGACCCAGTACTTC. Supplemented by reference TRBV9 and TRBJ2-5, the full variable domain reads DSGVTQTPKHLITATGQRVTLRCSPRSGDLSVYWYQQSLDQGLQFLIQYYNGEERAKGNILERFSAQQFPDLHSELNLSSLELGDSALYFCASSALGGGGETQYFGPGTRLLVL.